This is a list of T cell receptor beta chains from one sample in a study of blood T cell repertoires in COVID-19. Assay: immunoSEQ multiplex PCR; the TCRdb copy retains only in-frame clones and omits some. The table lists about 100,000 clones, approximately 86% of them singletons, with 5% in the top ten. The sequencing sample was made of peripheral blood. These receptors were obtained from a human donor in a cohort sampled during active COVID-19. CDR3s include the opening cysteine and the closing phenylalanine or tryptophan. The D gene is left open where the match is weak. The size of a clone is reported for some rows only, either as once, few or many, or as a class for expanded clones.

TGTGCCAGCAGCTTGGAATGGGGGCTCCACGAGCAGTACTTC	CASSLEWGLHEQYF	.	14	TRBV5-4	TRBJ2-7	.
TGCGCCAGCAGCCCAGGGACACCAAGCACAGATACGCAGTATTTT	CASSPGTPSTDTQYF	.	15	TRBV5-1	TRBJ2-3	.
TGCGCCAGCAGCCAAGACGAGGAAGTCTACGAGCAGTACTTC	CASSQDEEVYEQYF	.	14	TRBV4-1	TRBJ2-7	.
TGTGCCAGCAGTCCAGGGGGCTCCTACGAGCAGTACTTC	CASSPGGSYEQYF	TRBD1	13	TRBV27	TRBJ2-7	.
TGTGCCAGTAGAAAAAGAGCAGGGGCTGAGCAGTTCTTC	CASRKRAGAEQFF	.	13	TRBV6-4	TRBJ2-1	.
TGTGCCAGCAGCTTAGAACCAGGGGCGAACACTGAAGCTTTCTTT	CASSLEPGANTEAFF	.	15	TRBV11-2	TRBJ1-1	.
TGCGCCAGCAGCTTGATGGCGGGAGGGATATCGGGCACCGGGGAGCTGTTTTTT	CASSLMAGGISGTGELFF	TRBD2	18	TRBV5-1	TRBJ2-2	.
TGTGCCTGGGGGGGGACAGGGGCTATCGGGGAGCTGTTTTTT	CAWGGTGAIGELFF	TRBD1	14	TRBV30	TRBJ2-2	.
TGTGCCAGCACTCAGAGACAGGGAGTCTACGAGCAGTACTTC	CASTQRQGVYEQYF	TRBD1	14	TRBV2	TRBJ2-7	.
TGTGCCAGCAGTCTCATAGCTGGGGAGCAGTACTTC	CASSLIAGEQYF	.	12	TRBV5-5	TRBJ2-7	.
TGTGCCAGCACCTTTACAGGGGTCCTGCAAACTGAAGCTTTCTTT	CASTFTGVLQTEAFF	TRBD1	15	TRBV5-6	TRBJ1-1	.
TGTGCCAGCAGTTTAGACTTCAAAAACATTCAGTACTTC	CASSLDFKNIQYF	.	13	TRBV28	TRBJ2-4	.
TGTGCCAGCAGTGAAGGGACAGGGAACAACTATGGCTACACCTTC	CASSEGTGNNYGYTF	TRBD1	15	TRBV6-1	TRBJ1-2	.
TGCGCCAGCAGCCCCGGGGGGCGGGCCCTCACAGATACGCAGTATTTT	CASSPGGRALTDTQYF	.	16	TRBV4-1	TRBJ2-3	.
TGTGCCAGCAGCCACCTACAGTCAACTAATGAAAAACTGTTTTTT	CASSHLQSTNEKLFF	.	15	TRBV3-1/TRBV3-2	TRBJ1-4	.
TGTGCCAGTGGACTTTACAATGAGCAGTTCTTC	CASGLYNEQFF	.	11	TRBV19	TRBJ2-1	.
TGTGCCACCAGCCCGACAGGGGAGACCCAGTACTTC	CATSPTGETQYF	TRBD1	12	TRBV15	TRBJ2-5	.
TGTGCCAGTAGTCGGGCAGGGGTAAGCACAGATACGCAGTATTTT	CASSRAGVSTDTQYF	.	15	TRBV19	TRBJ2-3	.
TGCAGTGCTAGTGACAGGGGAATATCTGGGGCCAACGTCCTGACTTTC	CSASDRGISGANVLTF	TRBD1	16	TRBV20-1	TRBJ2-6	.
TGTGCCAGCAACTCAGAGGCGGGGAGCTCCTACAATGAGCAGTTCTTC	CASNSEAGSSYNEQFF	.	16	TRBV7-8	TRBJ2-1	.
TGTGCCAGCAGGAGGACTAGCGGGAACTCCTACGAGCAGTACTTC	CASRRTSGNSYEQYF	TRBD2	15	TRBV6-5	TRBJ2-7	.
TGTGCCAGCAGCTGGGGAGGGGCCGGGGAGCTGTTTTTT	CASSWGGAGELFF	TRBD2	13	TRBV3-1/TRBV3-2	TRBJ2-2	.
TGTGCCAGCAGTTCGACAGGGAGAGGGGGCACAGATACGCAGTATTTT	CASSSTGRGGTDTQYF	TRBD1	16	TRBV7-2	TRBJ2-3	once
TGTGCCAGCAGCTTAACCACAGGGGGTGGGTTTAAGACCCAGTACTTC	CASSLTTGGGFKTQYF	TRBD1	16	TRBV7-2	TRBJ2-5	.